The 17 T cell receptor beta chains given below trace back to one sample, sequenced in a study of T cells after yellow fever vaccination. TCRdb fed the 5' RACE reads into MiXCR, producing one record per CDR3 protein. The table has hundreds of thousands of distinct CDR3 sequences, 8.7% seen once; the top ten hold about 20%. Sequences were derived from PBMCs, sampled on the day of the first yellow fever vaccination. Receptors originate from a man between 18 and 35 years old who received the YFV17D yellow fever vaccine.

V is TRBV6-2 or TRBV6-3 and J is TRBJ2-3; D is possibly TRBD1 (5 bases). This CDR3 has 17 amino acids. Trimming cost V 0 bases and J 5 bases, with 18 bases left between them. CDR1 MNHEY and CDR2 SVGEGT come from the germline V gene. DNA for the CDR3: TGTGCCAGCAGTTACTCGCCCTCCGGTCAGGGAATAGATACGCAGTATTTT. Translated: CASSYSPSGQGIDTQYF.

V is TRBV29-1 and J is TRBJ2-3, with D possibly being TRBD1 (6 bases). This CDR3 has 15 residues. In germline, CDR1 is SQVTM, CDR2 ANQGSEA. The V and J ends lost 0 bases and 4 bases respectively, with 14 bases between them. CDR3 nucleotide sequence: TGCAGCGTTGAAGATATAAGTGGGGGCCCAGATACGCAGTATTTT. This encodes CSVEDISGGPDTQYF.

This clonotype has a handful of counts. This chain links TRBV18 with TRBJ1-2, with D possibly TRBD1 on 5 matching bases. CDR3 length equals 14 residues. V lost 3 bases and J lost 2, with 10 bases in between. Germline loops: CDR1 KGHSH, CDR2 LQKENI. In nucleotides, the CDR3 is TGTGCCAGCTCACCCCCGGGACTGAACTATGGCTACACCTTC. This sequence encodes CASSPPGLNYGYTF.

The rearrangement links TRBV7-9 to TRBJ1-2; 10 bases align to TRBD1. Germline values: CDR1 SEHNR, CDR2 FQNEAQ (reference sequence). The CDR3 runs to 13 residues. The junction had 6 bases not matched to a gene; V was cut back by 8 bases and J by 6 bases. The chain's CDR3 is CASGRQGANGYTF. Written as DNA, the CDR3 is TGTGCCAGCGGCCGACAGGGGGCGAATGGCTACACCTTC.

This clonotype turned up a few times. The V gene is TRBV4-1, the J gene TRBJ2-7; possibly TRBD1 for D (6 bases). There are 13 residues in the CDR3. The V and J ends lost 2 bases and 4 bases respectively, with 9 bases between them. Germline V gene data show CDR1 as MGHRA and CDR2 as YSYEKL. DNA for the CDR3: TGCGCCAGCAGCCAACAACAGGGTTACGAGCAGTACTTC. Encoded protein: CASSQQQGYEQYF.

In its sample, this clonotype was seen many times. The chain recombines TRBV12-3 or TRBV12-4 with TRBJ2-1; D is ambiguous. This CDR3 contains 15 residues. With 6 bases removed from V and 7 bases from J, the gap between germline ends came to 19 bases. The CDR3 nucleotides read TGTGCCAGCAGCCCCCATCCGGGCCCCAAGAATGAGCAGTTCTTC. Its protein product is CASSPHPGPKNEQFF.

This clonotype was counted only a few times. The gene calls are TRBV4-3 and TRBJ2-5, with D perhaps matching TRBD1 or TRBD2 (6 bases each). This CDR3 contains 18 residues. V lost 0 bases and J lost 3, with 20 bases in between. In germline, CDR1 is LGHNA, CDR2 YSLEER. CDR3 amino acids: CASSQEGIGGTGKETQYF. CDR3 DNA sequence: TGCGCCAGCAGCCAAGAAGGGATCGGGGGCACTGGGAAAGAGACCCAGTACTTC.

This clonotype showed up just a few times. V and J are TRBV6-5 and TRBJ1-2; no definite D call. This CDR3 comprises 13 residues. Trimming took off 6 bases at V and 2 bases at J, with 10 bases between the two ends. Germline CDR1 and CDR2: MNHEY and SVGAGI. CDR3 nucleotide sequence: TGTGCCAGCAGACCAGGAAGAAACTATGGCTACACCTTC. Its protein product is CASRPGRNYGYTF.

This clonotype was seen a handful of times. The J gene is TRBJ1-4, the V gene TRBV20-1; D perhaps matches TRBD1 (5 bases). Germline CDR1 is DFQATT and CDR2 is SNEGSKA (reference sequence). V shed 7 bases and J shed 5 bases, with 14 bases lying between them. The CDR3 has 13 residues. The CDR3 spells CSGGSGGNEKLFF. DNA for the CDR3: TGCAGTGGGGGTTCCGGGGGGAATGAAAAACTGTTTTTT.

The chain combines TRBV11-2 with TRBJ2-5; perhaps D is TRBD1 or TRBD2 (5 bases each). Trimming took off 4 bases at V and 5 bases at J, with 17 bases between the two ends. This CDR3 is 15 amino acids long. Germline values: CDR1 SGHAT, CDR2 FQNNGV. The CDR3, as DNA: TGTGCCAGCAGCTCCGAGGCTAGTGGGGGTGAGACCCAGTACTTC. This sequence encodes CASSSEASGGETQYF.

This clonotype was picked up many times. The genes are TRBV5-1 and TRBJ1-1; unclear D gene. Trimming removed 6 bases at V and 0 bases at J, with 9 bases between. This CDR3 contains 13 residues. Germline loops: CDR1 SGHRS, CDR2 YFSETQ. CDR3 protein: CASKRAVNTEAFF. The CDR3 coding sequence is TGCGCCAGCAAGAGAGCCGTGAACACTGAAGCTTTCTTT.

This clonotype was recorded many times. This chain uses TRBV4-3 with TRBJ2-5, with D uncertain. The germline gives CDR1 LGHNA, CDR2 YSLEER. This CDR3 has 13 amino acids. V dropped 2 bases and J dropped 7 bases, with 11 bases sitting between them. CDR3 region: CASSQLPRGTQYF. The DNA of the CDR3 is TGCGCCAGCAGCCAACTACCCCGCGGGACCCAGTACTTC.

This clonotype turned up a few times. This chain connects TRBV27 to TRBJ2-1; tentative D call: TRBD2 (6 bases). The CDR3 runs 13 residues. The V end lost 3 bases, the J end lost 10 bases, and 13 bases lay between the germline ends. Germline values: CDR1 MNHEY, CDR2 SMNVEV (reference sequence). The CDR3 spells CASSLYSAGEQFF. The CDR3 nucleotides are TGTGCCAGCAGTTTGTACTCCGCGGGAGAGCAGTTCTTC.

This clonotype was seen a few times. This chain links TRBV5-1 with TRBJ2-7; tentative D call: TRBD1 (7 bases). Germline V CDR1 and CDR2: SGHRS, YFSETQ. Between the trimmed V and J ends, which lost 1 base and 2 bases, there was a span of 10 bases. The CDR3 covers 14 residues. The CDR3 region is CASSLQGGPYEQYF. In DNA form, the CDR3 reads TGCGCCAGCAGCTTGCAGGGGGGCCCCTACGAGCAGTACTTC.

This clonotype was seen repeatedly, ten times or more. The V and J genes are TRBV19 and TRBJ1-1, with D unclear. V dropped 9 bases and J dropped 0 bases, with 11 bases sitting between them. The CDR3 has 13 amino acids. The germline gives CDR1 LNHDA, CDR2 SQIVND (reference sequence). The DNA for the CDR3 is TGTGCCAGCAGCTCAGCACTGAACACTGAAGCTTTCTTT. It is translated as CASSSALNTEAFF.

This clonotype was picked up a small number of times. In nucleotides, the CDR3 is TGTGCCAGCAGACAGGGCGGGAGGGACTATGGCTACACCTTC. Its translation: CASRQGGRDYGYTF. The V call is TRBV28, the J call TRBJ1-2; D possibly corresponds to TRBD1 (6 bases). CDR1 and CDR2 (germline): MDHEN, SYDVKM. The CDR3 has 14 amino acids. With 6 bases removed from V and 3 bases from J, the gap between germline ends came to 14 bases.

This clonotype was found a few times. The rearrangement joins TRBV7-9 to TRBJ1-2; 9 bases align to TRBD1. J lost 5 bases, V lost 1 base, and 2 bases had no gene match. The CDR3 consists of 14 residues. From germline, CDR1 is SEHNR and CDR2 FQNEAQ (reference sequence). This CDR3 reads CASSLGTGAYGYTF. CDR3 nucleotides: TGTGCCAGCAGCTTAGGGACAGGGGCGTATGGCTACACCTTC.